This entry concerns a single T cell receptor (beta chain). CDR3 length: 14 amino acids. Germline CDR1 and CDR2: KGHDR and SFDVKD. The V end was cut by 0 bases, the J end by 5 bases, with 9 bases between. This sample is part of a study of blood T cell repertoires in COVID-19. Study background: The study drew acute and convalescent COVID-19 samples from the United States, Italy and Spain. Sample material is recorded as cDNA or gDNA derived from T cells, B-cell-depleted T cells, or PBMCs.

Authors' processing steps: Using reference gene primer amplification, nucleated cell counts were estimated. Libraries were prepared by immunoSEQ multiplex PCR; TCRdb keeps only in-frame clonotypes and omits some of them. V and J calls and clone size come straight from that table; D and trimming were deduced from the DNA. The sample lists about 94,000 clones; about 82% were seen once. This TCR was recovered from a woman aged 60-70 years in a cohort sampled during active or convalescent COVID-19. Sequenced: peripheral blood. This chain links TRBV24-1 with TRBJ2-5, with D perhaps matching TRBD1 (6 bases). CDR3 amino acids: CATSDLYRAETQYF. Written as DNA, the CDR3 is TGTGCCACCAGTGATTTGTACAGGGCGGAGACCCAGTACTTC.